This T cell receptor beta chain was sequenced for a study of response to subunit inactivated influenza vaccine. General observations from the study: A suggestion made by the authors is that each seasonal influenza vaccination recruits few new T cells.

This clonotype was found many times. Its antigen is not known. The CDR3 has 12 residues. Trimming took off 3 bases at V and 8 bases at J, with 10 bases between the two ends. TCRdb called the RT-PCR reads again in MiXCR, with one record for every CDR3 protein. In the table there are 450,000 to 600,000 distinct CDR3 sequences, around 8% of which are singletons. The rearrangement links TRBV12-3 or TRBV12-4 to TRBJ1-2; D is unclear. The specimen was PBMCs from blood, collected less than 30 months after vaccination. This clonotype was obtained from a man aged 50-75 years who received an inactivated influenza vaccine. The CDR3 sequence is CASSFGLRGYTF. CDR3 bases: TGTGCCAGCAGTTTCGGATTAAGAGGCTACACCTTC.